These 27 T cell receptor beta chains were sequenced from one sample in a study of cytomegalovirus exposure and HLA in healthy donors (dated by TCRdb to between 2016 and 2019). The library was built by means of the immunoSEQ multiplex PCR assay. The multiplex PCR relied on a mix of 60 forward primers for TCR Vbeta segments and 13 reverse primers for TCR Jbeta segments. Imported from immuneACCESS, the table was reduced by TCRdb to in-frame sequences with V and J called. These copies leave out some clones; in studies compared against another copy, an unresolved V gene accounts for under half, and the cause of the remainder is not known. The sample includes around 210,000 clones, with around 73% observed a single time. In total, the top ten clones hold roughly 3% of the sample. Material for sequencing was PBMCs. Receptors originate from a young woman in good health and CMV-seronegative.

This clone occurred a few times. This chain's CDR3 is CASSHGRTSGRAQETQYF. DNA for the CDR3: TGTGCCAGCAGTCACGGCAGAACTAGCGGGAGGGCACAAGAGACCCAGTACTTC. The V call is TRBV4-2, the J call TRBJ2-5; TRBD2 matches at 13 bases. Germline trimming cut 6 bases from V and 2 bases from J; bases unmatched to any gene: 12. Germline V gives CDR1 LGHNA, CDR2 YNFKEQ. The length of the CDR3 is 18 residues.

The rearrangement uses TRBV5-4 and TRBJ1-1; 12 nucleotides agree with TRBD1. The junction had 8 bases not matched to a gene; V was cut back by 0 bases and J by 2 bases. Germline CDR1 and CDR2: SGHNT and YYREEE (reference sequence). The CDR3 length is 18 residues. CDR3 in amino acids: CASSLARDRGRRNTEAFF. The CDR3 DNA reads TGTGCCAGCAGCTTGGCCAGGGACAGGGGGCGAAGAAACACTGAAGCTTTCTTT. The whole variable domain, filled in from reference TRBV5-4 and TRBJ1-1, reads ETGVTQSPTHLIKTRGQQVTLRCSSQSGHNTVSWYQQALGQGPQFIFQYYREEENGRGNFPPRFSGLQFPNYSSELNVNALELDDSALYLCASSLARDRGRRNTEAFFGQGTRLTVV.

The chain couples TRBV27 to TRBJ2-3; 7 bases match TRBD1. The J segment lost 4 bases and the V segment lost 8 bases, leaving 12 bases of the junction unmatched. The germline V gene has CDR1 MNHEY and CDR2 SMNVEV (reference sequence). The CDR3 loop spans 15 amino acids. CDR3 coding DNA: TGTGCCAGCCTCATTCGGACAGGTTCCGCAGATACGCAGTATTTT. It is translated as CASLIRTGSADTQYF.

The genes are TRBV7-3 and TRBJ2-3, with a tentative D call TRBD1 (7 bases). V was trimmed by 5 bases and J by 6 bases, leaving 12 bases between them. The length of the CDR3 is 13 residues. Germline loops: CDR1 SGHTA, CDR2 FQGTGA. CDR3 residues: CASSLQGRDTQYF. CDR3 nucleotides: TGTGCCAGCAGCCTACAGGGGAGGGATACGCAGTATTTT.

The chain carries TRBV5-1 and TRBJ1-4, with a weak D call TRBD1 (5 bases). The CDR3 extends over 15 amino acids. The ends were cut back, 0 bases at V and 8 bases at J, with 14 bases in the middle. Per the germline V gene, CDR1 is SGHRS and CDR2 is YFSETQ. The CDR3 is CASSLEGTRGEKLFF. CDR3 coding DNA: TGCGCCAGCAGCTTGGAAGGGACTCGGGGGGAAAAACTGTTTTTT.

The V call is TRBV25-1, the J call TRBJ2-7; D remains ambiguous. Trimming removed 5 bases from V and 4 bases from J, with 12 bases in between. From germline, CDR1 is MGHDK and CDR2 SYGVNS. The length of the CDR3 is 13 residues. In DNA, the CDR3 is TGTGCCAGCAGTTACGGAGAAGTTTACGAGCAGTACTTC. Its protein product is CASSYGEVYEQYF.

The J gene is TRBJ2-2, the V gene TRBV5-1, with 7 nucleotides matching TRBD1. The V and J ends lost 0 bases and 7 bases, in that order; junction bases with no gene match: 3. Looked up from germline, CDR1 is SGHRS and CDR2 is YFSETQ. CDR3 length: 14 amino acids. As DNA, the CDR3 is TGCGCCAGCAGCTTGGAGGCAGGGGGCGGGGAGCTGTTTTTT. It codes for CASSLEAGGGELFF.

This clone was recorded a few times. V is TRBV5-1 and J is TRBJ1-4; D remains unclear. V gave up 0 bases and J gave up 5 bases, with 11 bases separating them. The CDR3 length is 15 residues. The germline V gene has CDR1 SGHRS and CDR2 YFSETQ. CDR3 residues: CASSLGSRSNEKLFF. The CDR3 DNA reads TGCGCCAGCAGCTTGGGGTCTAGATCGAATGAAAAACTGTTTTTT.

The chain joins TRBV28 to TRBJ1-2; TRBD1 is a possible D gene (5 bases). V shed 3 bases and J shed 7 bases, with 12 bases lying between them. The CDR3 loop spans 13 amino acids. Germline CDR1 MDHEN, CDR2 SYDVKM. The CDR3 bases are TGTGCCAGCAGTTTTCGGGGGGGAGGTGGCTACACCTTC. It encodes CASSFRGGGGYTF.

This rearrangement joins TRBV19 to TRBJ1-4; D may be TRBD1 (6 bases). The germline CDR1 and CDR2 sequences are LNHDA and SQIVND (reference sequence). Trimming shortened V by 5 bases and J by 8 bases, and 12 bases separated the two germline ends. The CDR3 is 13 residues long. CDR3 sequence: CASSGQHEEKLFF. In nucleotides, the CDR3 is TGTGCCAGTAGTGGACAGCACGAGGAAAAACTGTTTTTT.

This sequence joins TRBV11-3 and TRBJ2-3, with TRBD2 matching over 8 bases. Germline CDR1 is SGHNT and CDR2 is YENEEA. V gave up 5 bases and J gave up 1 base; unmatched junction bases: 5. The CDR3 has 15 residues. CDR3 sequence reads: CASSPGRGGTDTQYF. As DNA, the CDR3 is TGTGCCAGCAGCCCCGGGCGGGGGGGCACAGATACGCAGTATTTT.

This clone appeared a single time. This chain uses TRBV11-2 with TRBJ2-7; D not resolved. V was clipped by 2 bases and J by 8 bases, with 19 bases between them. In germline, CDR1 is SGHAT, CDR2 FQNNGV. This CDR3 has 15 amino acids. Here the CDR3 reads CASSLTPLLRVKQYF. CDR3 DNA sequence: TGTGCCAGCAGCTTAACCCCCCTCTTACGAGTTAAGCAGTACTTC.

CDR3 nucleotide sequence: TGTGCCAGCAGCCTCGACAGGGTAATCTATGGCTACACCTTC. Its translation: CASSLDRVIYGYTF. The chain employs TRBV5-6 and TRBJ1-2, with 7 bases fitting TRBD1. Trimming cost V 4 bases and J 4 bases; bases outside gene matches: 7. This CDR3 comprises 14 residues. CDR1 is SGHDT and CDR2 is YYEEEE in the germline V gene.

The V gene is TRBV6-1, the J gene TRBJ2-7, with a tentative D call TRBD1 (6 bases). Looked up from germline, CDR1 is MNHNS and CDR2 is SASEGT. The CDR3 runs 15 residues. The V gene lost 2 bases and the J gene lost 12 bases, with 23 bases spanning the gap. The CDR3 loop is CASSEKGVEGDGPYF. The CDR3 DNA follows: TGTGCCAGCAGTGAAAAAGGGGTTGAGGGGGACGGTCCGTACTTC.

The chain links TRBV2 to TRBJ2-5, with 7 bases identical to TRBD1. The V gene's germline CDR1 is SNHLY and CDR2 FYNNEI. The CDR3 is 14 residues long. V dropped 6 bases and J dropped 0; count of bases not matched to a gene: 4. CDR3 sequence: CASRKGTDQETQYF. The CDR3 coding sequence is TGTGCCAGCAGAAAGGGGACAGACCAAGAGACCCAGTACTTC.

The chain combines TRBV5-1 with TRBJ2-1, with D perhaps TRBD1 (5 bases). This CDR3 contains 12 residues. Trimming took off 5 bases at V and 6 bases at J, with 9 bases between the two ends. Germline V CDR1 and CDR2: SGHRS, YFSETQ. CDR3 residues: CASSEGANEQFF. The CDR3 region has the DNA TGCGCCAGCAGTGAAGGGGCCAATGAGCAGTTCTTC.

This clone has only a few counts. The CDR3, as DNA: TGTGCCAGCAACCAGGGGGTCCACAATGAGCAGTTCTTC. It translates to CASNQGVHNEQFF. The chain has TRBV7-8 and TRBJ2-1, with 7 bases that match TRBD1. The CDR3 runs to 13 residues. Germline V lookup: CDR1 SGHVS, CDR2 FQNEAQ. Trimming cost V 7 bases and J 5 bases; bases outside gene matches: 5.

A remark on this clone: One junction end does not reproduce the germline sequence, and a read error may be involved. The chain links TRBV6-5 to TRBJ2-7; 7 bases are shared with TRBD2. Looked up from germline, CDR1 is MNHEY and CDR2 is SVGAGI. CDR3 length equals 16 residues. CDR3 DNA: TGTGCCAGCAGTTCCCCCAGCGCGGGAGATGTGGACGAGCAGTGCTTC. Protein: CASSSPSAGDVDEQCF.

The chain has TRBV10-3 and TRBJ2-7; the D gene is possibly TRBD2 (6 bases). The germline gives CDR1 ENHRY, CDR2 SYGVKD. The CDR3 contains 12 residues. Trimming cost V 8 bases and J 7 bases, with 15 bases left between them. For the CDR3, the DNA is TGTGCCATCGGCGGAGCGGGCGGGGAGCAGTACTTC. Translated, it gives CAIGGAGGEQYF.

The chain links TRBV30 to TRBJ1-6; 8 bases map to TRBD1. The germline gives CDR1 GTSNPN, CDR2 SVGIG (reference sequence). Trimming took 5 bases from V and 7 from J; bases not matched to a gene: 7. The CDR3 loop spans 14 amino acids. The CDR3 DNA reads TGTGCCTGGGCACTTGGACAGGGCAATTCACCCCTCCACTTT. Residues: CAWALGQGNSPLHF.

Worth noting for this clone: The junction shows a germline mismatch at one end, possibly a read error. The chain has TRBV7-9 and TRBJ1-1; the D is unclear. Germline values: CDR1 SEHNR, CDR2 FQNEAQ (reference sequence). This CDR3 has 12 residues. Here the CDR3 DNA reads TGTTCCAGCAGCTTAGGAGGCACTGAAGCTTTCTTT. Its protein is CSSSLGGTEAFF. Combining the CDR3 with reference TRBV7-9 and TRBJ1-1 gives the whole variable domain DTGVSQNPRHKITKRGQNVTFRCDPISEHNRLYWYRQTLGQGPEFLTYFQNEAQLEKSRLLSDRFSAERPKGSFSTLEIQRTEQGDSAMYLCSSSLGGTEAFFGQGTRLTVV.

The chain employs TRBV7-8 and TRBJ1-3, with 8 bases that match TRBD1. J gave up 1 base and V 4 bases, and 0 bases lay outside the gene matches. Germline V CDR1 and CDR2: SGHVS, FQNEAQ. This CDR3 is 14 amino acids long. This chain's CDR3 is CASSYRGSGNTIYF. CDR3 bases: TGTGCCAGCAGCTACAGGGGGTCTGGAAACACCATATATTTT.

The chain uses TRBV18 and TRBJ2-5; weak D call: TRBD2 (6 bases). V was cut by 6 bases and J by 5 bases, with 13 bases left in between. The CDR3 spans 13 residues. Per germline, CDR1 KGHSH and CDR2 LQKENI. CDR3 sequence reads: CASSPGGPETQYF. DNA for the CDR3: TGTGCCAGCTCCCCCGGAGGGCCCGAGACCCAGTACTTC.

The chain couples TRBV4-2 to TRBJ2-7, with D unclear. Germline CDR1 and CDR2: LGHNA and YNFKEQ. This CDR3 region has 15 residues. The germline V and J ends were trimmed by 0 bases and 2 bases, with 11 bases remaining between them. The CDR3 DNA sequence: TGTGCCAGCAGCCAAGAATCGGCGGAGCCCTACGAGCAGTACTTC. This translates into CASSQESAEPYEQYF.

The V gene is TRBV7-9, the J gene TRBJ2-1; 7 nucleotides align to TRBD2. The V gene's germline CDR1 is SEHNR and CDR2 FQNEAQ (reference sequence). This CDR3 spans 14 amino acids. Trimming cost V 0 bases and J 5 bases; bases outside gene matches: 1. CDR3 sequence reads: CASSLAGGDNEQFF. In nucleotides, the CDR3 is TGTGCCAGCAGCTTAGCGGGGGGGGACAATGAGCAGTTCTTC.

This rearrangement joins TRBV11-2 to TRBJ2-7, with 8 bases that match TRBD2. The germline gives CDR1 SGHAT, CDR2 FQNNGV. J gave up 3 bases and V 0 bases, and 4 bases lay outside the gene matches. CDR3 length: 15 amino acids. CDR3 sequence: CASSLDAGGNYEQYF. CDR3 DNA: TGTGCCAGCAGCTTAGACGCGGGAGGAAACTACGAGCAGTACTTC.

The chain combines TRBV28 with TRBJ1-5; D possibly corresponds to TRBD1 (5 bases). Germline lookup yields CDR1 MDHEN and CDR2 SYDVKM. The CDR3 sequence is 14 residues long. The V gene lost 8 bases and the J gene lost 1 base, with 12 bases spanning the gap. CDR3 loop: CASFQGGSNQPQHF. CDR3 sequence (DNA): TGTGCCAGCTTTCAGGGTGGGAGCAATCAGCCCCAGCATTTT.